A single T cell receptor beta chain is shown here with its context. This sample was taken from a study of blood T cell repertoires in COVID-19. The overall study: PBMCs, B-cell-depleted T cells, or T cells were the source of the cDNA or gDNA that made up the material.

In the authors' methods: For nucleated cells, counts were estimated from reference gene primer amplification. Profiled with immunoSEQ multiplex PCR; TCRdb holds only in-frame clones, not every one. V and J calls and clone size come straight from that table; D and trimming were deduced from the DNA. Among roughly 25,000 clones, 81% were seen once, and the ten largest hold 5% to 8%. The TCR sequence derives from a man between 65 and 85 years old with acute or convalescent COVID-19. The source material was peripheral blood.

In DNA form, the CDR3 reads TGTGCCAGCAATCGGCGGGGTCGCACAGATACGCAGTATTTT. Translation gives CASNRRGRTDTQYF. The J gene is TRBJ2-3, the V gene TRBV2; the D gene is possibly TRBD2 (6 bases). The CDR3 is made up of 14 amino acids. V was pared by 7 bases and J by 1 base, with 12 bases between. Germline V CDR1 and CDR2: SNHLY, FYNNEI.